What follows are 27 T cell receptor beta chains derived from one specimen sequenced in a study of T cell changes during pregnancy in multiple sclerosis. The table came from immunoSEQ multiplex PCR; TCRdb's copy has only in-frame clones and leaves some out. The data hold 32,000 or so clones, with roughly nine tenths observed a single time. The input for sequencing was CD4+ T cells from peripheral blood mononuclear cells, taken in the third trimester of pregnancy. Every receptor here comes from a female donor in good health, enrolled as a control in a pregnancy study.

V and J are TRBV27 and TRBJ1-2; D call uncertain. CDR3 length: 14 amino acids. V lost 1 base and J 4 bases, leaving 10 bases between the germline ends. Germline V CDR1 and CDR2: MNHEY, SMNVEV (reference sequence). This CDR3 reads CASSLLREGYGYTF. In nucleotides, the CDR3 is TGTGCCAGCAGTTTATTGAGGGAGGGCTATGGCTACACCTTC.

V is TRBV4-3 and J is TRBJ2-1, with TRBD2 identical over 12 bases. This CDR3 spans 15 amino acids. Per germline, CDR1 LGHNA and CDR2 YSLEER. V was pared by 0 bases and J by 13 bases, with 7 bases of the junction left unmatched. CDR3 amino acids: CASSQDYLAGGPQFF. Written as DNA, the CDR3 is TGCGCCAGCAGCCAAGATTACCTAGCGGGAGGGCCCCAGTTCTTC.

This clone occurred once. The rearrangement uses TRBV6-6 and TRBJ1-4, with TRBD1 matching 8 bases. The CDR3 spans 15 residues. CDR1 is MNHNY and CDR2 is SVGAGI in the germline V gene (reference sequence). After removal of 5 bases from V and 7 bases from J, the junction contained 9 bases not matched to a gene. CDR3 nucleotide sequence: TGTGCCAGCAGTGCTGGACAGGGACGGGGTGAAAAACTGTTTTTT. Its protein product is CASSAGQGRGEKLFF.

A few counts support this clone. The chain recombines TRBV7-6 with TRBJ2-7; TRBD1 agrees at 9 bases. Germline trimming cut 5 bases from V and 0 bases from J; bases unmatched to any gene: 5. CDR3 length: 15 residues. Looked up from germline, CDR1 is SGHVS and CDR2 is FNYEAQ. CDR3 nucleotides: TGTGCCAGCAGCCCCGGGACAGGGCTCTCCTACGAGCAGTACTTC. Residues: CASSPGTGLSYEQYF.

A single count supports this clone. The chain links TRBV7-3 to TRBJ2-2; 8 bases align to TRBD2. V shed 6 bases, J shed 5 bases, and the junction held 11 bases outside the gene matches. The germline CDR1 and CDR2 sequences are SGHTA and FQGTGA. This CDR3 spans 16 amino acids. The CDR3, as DNA: TGTGCCAGCAGTTATTCCAGCGGGAGTGGTACCGGGGAGCTGTTTTTT. Its translation is CASSYSSGSGTGELFF.

The chain uses TRBV27 and TRBJ2-7; tentative D call: TRBD2 (6 bases). The germline V and J ends were trimmed by 5 bases and 6 bases, with 14 bases remaining between them. This CDR3 comprises 13 residues. Germline V gene sequence: CDR1 MNHEY, CDR2 SMNVEV (reference sequence). The DNA for the CDR3 is TGTGCCAGCAGTATTAGGAGGGGAGGCGAGCAGTACTTC. As protein: CASSIRRGGEQYF.

The V call is TRBV18, the J call TRBJ2-1; perhaps TRBD2 as D (5 bases). CDR1 is KGHSH, CDR2 LQKENI, per germline. The CDR3 consists of 14 residues. Trimming pared 2 bases from V and 9 bases from J, leaving 14 bases between. Here the CDR3 DNA reads TGTGCCAGCTCACCATGGGGTAGCGAGGGTGAGCAGTTCTTC. Translated: CASSPWGSEGEQFF.

This chain uses TRBV2 with TRBJ1-1; TRBD1 agrees at 9 bases. Unmatched junction bases numbered 4, after V lost 6 bases and J lost 2 bases. The CDR3 contains 14 residues. Germline CDR1 and CDR2: SNHLY and FYNNEI. The CDR3 DNA is TGTGCCAGCAGGTACAGGGGGCTAAACACTGAAGCTTTCTTT. This codes for CASRYRGLNTEAFF.

This chain connects TRBV5-1 to TRBJ2-1, with 10 bases that match TRBD2. The germline CDR1 and CDR2 sequences are SGHRS and YFSETQ. V lost 7 bases and J lost 5; bases outside the gene matches: 3. The CDR3 spans 13 residues. The CDR3 sequence is CASSTSGNNEQFF. The CDR3 bases are TGCGCCAGCTCCACTAGCGGGAACAATGAGCAGTTCTTC.

This chain links TRBV6-4 with TRBJ2-3; no definite D call. The CDR3 runs 14 residues. Per the germline V gene, CDR1 is MRHNA and CDR2 is SNTAGT. Between the trimmed V and J ends, which lost 0 bases and 8 bases, there was a span of 12 bases. The CDR3 nucleotides are TGTGCCAGCAGTGACTCGTCGAGCACGGGTACGCAGTATTTT. This translates into CASSDSSSTGTQYF.

This chain connects TRBV7-6 to TRBJ2-5, with D maybe TRBD2 (6 bases). This CDR3 comprises 15 residues. Trimming took off 3 bases at V and 0 bases at J, with 11 bases between the two ends. CDR1 and CDR2 (germline): SGHVS, FNYEAQ. CDR3 DNA sequence: TGTGCCAGCAGCTTTAGCGGTGGGTACCAAGAGACCCAGTACTTC. Encoded protein: CASSFSGGYQETQYF.

V usage is TRBV7-9 and J usage is TRBJ1-1; 7 bases line up with TRBD1. The J segment lost 0 bases and the V segment lost 5 bases, leaving 15 bases of the junction unmatched. CDR1 and CDR2 (germline): SEHNR, FQNEAQ (reference sequence). This CDR3 is built from 18 residues. This chain's CDR3 is CASSHRGRLGMVNTEAFF. CDR3 DNA: TGTGCCAGCAGCCACAGGGGACGTCTCGGTATGGTGAACACTGAAGCTTTCTTT.

V gene TRBV28 combines with J gene TRBJ2-7; TRBD2 matches 7 bases. V lost 7 bases to trimming and J lost 0 bases; unmatched junction nucleotides: 3. The germline CDR1 and CDR2 sequences are MDHEN and SYDVKM. CDR3 length: 13 amino acids. Written as DNA, the CDR3 is TGTGCCAGCAATGGCGGGAGCTCCTACGAGCAGTACTTC. Translated, it gives CASNGGSSYEQYF.

The chain is built from TRBV11-3 and TRBJ1-1; D not resolved. CDR1 and CDR2 from the germline V gene are SGHNT and YENEEA. Trimming pared 1 base from V and 6 bases from J, leaving 9 bases between. This CDR3 has 13 residues. Here the CDR3 reads CASSLGSRSEAFF. As DNA, the CDR3 is TGTGCCAGCAGCTTAGGAAGCAGGTCTGAAGCTTTCTTT.

V usage is TRBV9 and J usage is TRBJ2-6; no firm D call. Germline CDR1 SGDLS, CDR2 YYNGEE. The CDR3 spans 15 residues. V lost 4 bases and J 2 bases, leaving 10 bases between the germline ends. CDR3 in amino acids: CASSIHFPGANVLTF. DNA for the CDR3: TGTGCCAGCAGCATCCACTTCCCTGGGGCCAACGTCCTGACTTTC.

This sequence joins TRBV5-1 and TRBJ1-5; 9 nucleotides agree with TRBD1. The CDR3 has 14 amino acids. Germline V lookup: CDR1 SGHRS, CDR2 YFSETQ. After removal of 4 bases from V and 4 bases from J, the junction contained 3 bases not matched to a gene. The CDR3 coding sequence is TGCGCCAGCAGCAAGGGACAGGGTAATCAGCCCCAGCATTTT. Translated, it gives CASSKGQGNQPQHF.

The chain joins TRBV2 to TRBJ1-3; D gene unclear. V lost 3 bases and J 1 base, leaving 10 bases between the germline ends. Germline V gene lookup returns CDR1 SNHLY and CDR2 FYNNEI. This CDR3 region has 15 residues. The CDR3 region is CASSDWLASGNTIYF. The CDR3 bases are TGTGCCAGCAGTGATTGGTTAGCTTCTGGAAACACCATATATTTT. The whole variable domain, filled in from reference TRBV2 and TRBJ1-3, reads EPEVTQTPSHQVTQMGQEVILRCVPISNHLYFYWYRQILGQKVEFLVSFYNNEISEKSEIFDDQFSVERPDGSNFTLKIRSTKLEDSAMYFCASSDWLASGNTIYFGEGSWLTVV.

The chain links TRBV7-6 to TRBJ1-2; no clear D gene. This CDR3 is built from 16 residues. Germline V gives CDR1 SGHVS, CDR2 FNYEAQ. V lost 2 bases and J 0 bases, leaving 13 bases between the germline ends. The DNA of the CDR3 is TGTGCCAGCAGCTTATTGCGGACGGGATCTAACTATGGCTACACCTTC. Protein sequence: CASSLLRTGSNYGYTF.

The gene calls are TRBV19 and TRBJ1-1; D may be TRBD1 (6 bases). Per germline, CDR1 LNHDA and CDR2 SQIVND (reference sequence). The CDR3 covers 13 residues. V was cut by 6 bases and J by 0 bases, with 8 bases left in between. CDR3 coding DNA: TGTGCCAGTAGCGGGACACTGAACACTGAAGCTTTCTTT. Protein product: CASSGTLNTEAFF. Filled out from reference TRBV19 and TRBJ1-1, the complete variable domain reads DGGITQSPKYLFRKEGQNVTLSCEQNLNHDAMYWYRQDPGQGLRLIYYSQIVNDFQKGDIAEGYSVSREKKESFPLTVTSAQKNPTAFYLCASSGTLNTEAFFGQGTRLTVV.

The chain carries TRBV5-6 and TRBJ2-1; 8 nucleotides align to TRBD2. The V and J ends lost 4 bases and 4 bases, in that order; junction bases with no gene match: 4. The CDR3 runs 14 residues. The germline V gene encodes CDR1 SGHDT and CDR2 YYEEEE. The chain's CDR3 is CASSETSVYNEQFF. As DNA, the CDR3 is TGTGCCAGCAGCGAGACTAGCGTGTACAATGAGCAGTTCTTC.

The chain combines TRBV7-6 with TRBJ2-2, with a tentative D call TRBD2 (6 bases). From germline, CDR1 is SGHVS and CDR2 FNYEAQ. Trimming pared 5 bases from V and 2 bases from J, leaving 12 bases between. The CDR3 covers 15 residues. This chain's CDR3 is CASSPGRENTGELFF. DNA of the CDR3: TGTGCCAGCAGCCCCGGGAGAGAAAACACCGGGGAGCTGTTTTTT.

V gene TRBV4-3 combines with J gene TRBJ2-5; 9 nucleotides line up with TRBD2. This CDR3 region has 15 residues. Unmatched junction bases numbered 7, after V lost 4 bases and J lost 4 bases. Germline assignment: CDR1 LGHNA and CDR2 YSLEER. The CDR3 loop reads CASSRIAGVRETQYF. CDR3 nucleotides: TGCGCCAGCAGCCGAATAGCGGGAGTGAGAGAGACCCAGTACTTC.

The V call is TRBV4-3, the J call TRBJ1-6, with D uncertain. V was shortened by 1 base and J by 9 bases, with 13 bases between the two germline ends. Germline V gives CDR1 LGHNA, CDR2 YSLEER. This CDR3 has 15 amino acids. CDR3 sequence (DNA): TGCGCCAGCAGCCAAGGCGGGATCTTCCGTTCACCCCTCCACTTT. It translates to CASSQGGIFRSPLHF.

This chain joins TRBV4-2 and TRBJ1-2; a weak D match, TRBD1 (5 bases). Germline loops: CDR1 LGHNA, CDR2 YNFKEQ. V shed 1 base and J shed 0 bases, with 21 bases lying between them. CDR3 length: 19 amino acids. The CDR3 is CASSQGTGLKWPANYGYTF. The CDR3 coding sequence is TGTGCCAGCAGCCAAGGTACAGGCCTCAAGTGGCCAGCTAACTATGGCTACACCTTC.

V is TRBV5-1 and J is TRBJ2-2; 8 bases match TRBD2. V shed 4 bases, J shed 5 bases, and the junction held 1 base outside the gene matches. The CDR3 runs to 13 residues. The germline gives CDR1 SGHRS, CDR2 YFSETQ. Here the CDR3 reads CASSPGGTGELFF. CDR3 in DNA: TGCGCCAGCAGCCCGGGGGGGACCGGGGAGCTGTTTTTT.

The rearrangement uses TRBV5-8 and TRBJ2-7, with a possible D match to TRBD1 (6 bases). V lost 5 bases to trimming and J lost 2 bases, with 14 bases between them. Germline CDR1 reads SGHTS; CDR2 reads YDEGEE. CDR3 length: 14 residues. In DNA form, the CDR3 reads TGTGCCAGCAGAACTAAAGGACAGACCTACGAGCAGTACTTC. It specifies CASRTKGQTYEQYF.

The chain uses TRBV28 and TRBJ2-5; D call uncertain. This CDR3 is built from 15 residues. From germline, CDR1 is MDHEN and CDR2 SYDVKM. Deletions cut 2 bases from V and 5 bases from J, with 15 bases between. The CDR3 is CASSLSLPPGETQYF. The CDR3 bases are TGTGCCAGCAGTTTAAGCTTGCCCCCCGGGGAGACCCAGTACTTC. Based on the CDR3 plus reference TRBV28 and TRBJ2-5, the full variable domain is DVKVTQSSRYLVKRTGEKVFLECVQDMDHENMFWYRQDPGLGLRLIYFSYDVKMKEKGDIPEGYSVSREKKERFSLILESASTNQTSMYLCASSLSLPPGETQYFGPGTRLLVL.